This T cell receptor (beta chain) was retrieved from a study of T cell changes during pregnancy in multiple sclerosis. Assay: immunoSEQ multiplex PCR; the TCRdb copy retains only in-frame clones and omits some. Of 40,000 to 60,000 clones listed, over 80% are singletons. Germline values: CDR1 LNHNV, CDR2 YYDKDF (reference sequence). With 3 bases removed from V and 0 bases from J, the gap between germline ends came to 3 bases. The CDR3 consists of 14 residues. Sample: CD4+ T cells from peripheral blood mononuclear cells, taken after pregnancy. This receptor was obtained from a female donor with multiple sclerosis, enrolled in a pregnancy study. V usage is TRBV15 and J usage is TRBJ2-6; D unresolved. The CDR3 DNA sequence: TGTGCCACCAGCAGCCGCTCTGGGGCCAACGTCCTGACTTTC. It encodes CATSSRSGANVLTF.